This entry lists 18 T cell receptor beta chains sequenced from one sample in a study of CD8+ T cells in alopecia areata. RNA was isolated and reverse transcribed to cDNA, the sequencing template. Clones were sequenced by immunoSEQ multiplex PCR, and TCRdb holds only the in-frame ones, with some missing. The sample has 110,000 to 150,000 clones; 58% are singletons. Source: CD4+ T cells sorted from blood, taken at week 0. The receptor source for this set is a human donor with alopecia areata.

This chain joins TRBV7-9 and TRBJ1-2, with TRBD1 matching 7 bases. The V segment lost 5 bases and the J segment 6 bases; nucleotides outside the gene matches: 12. The CDR3 is 15 residues long. Germline CDR1 and CDR2: SEHNR and FQNEAQ (reference sequence). CDR3 protein: CASSVKGAGTHGYTF. The CDR3, as DNA: TGTGCCAGCAGCGTCAAGGGGGCAGGGACCCATGGCTACACCTTC.

The chain links TRBV5-5 to TRBJ1-6, with D perhaps TRBD1 (6 bases). Germline assignment: CDR1 SGHKS and CDR2 YYEKEE (reference sequence). CDR3 length: 15 residues. V was trimmed by 3 bases and J by 10 bases, leaving 17 bases between them. The chain's CDR3 is CASSSQGSVGSPLHF. The CDR3 bases are TGTGCCAGCAGCTCACAGGGTTCGGTCGGATCACCCCTCCACTTT.

This clone was detected a few times. V gene TRBV30 combines with J gene TRBJ1-2; no clear D. The CDR3 loop spans 13 amino acids. Looked up from germline, CDR1 is GTSNPN and CDR2 is SVGIG (reference sequence). Deletions cut 2 bases from V and 3 bases from J, with 10 bases between. In nucleotides, the CDR3 is TGTGCCTGGAGTTTAGCGGGAGACTATGGCTACACCTTC. Residues: CAWSLAGDYGYTF.

This clone occurred a few times. The rearrangement joins TRBV29-1 to TRBJ1-2; 7 nucleotides match TRBD1. Germline CDR1 is SQVTM and CDR2 is ANQGSEA. This CDR3 region has 12 residues. J lost 2 bases, V lost 7 bases, and 4 bases had no gene match. CDR3 residues: CSAEGQNYGYTF. CDR3 coding DNA: TGCAGCGCCGAGGGACAGAACTATGGCTACACCTTC. The full variable domain, in which reference TRBV29-1 and TRBJ1-2 provide the parts outside the CDR3, is SAVISQKPSRDICQRGTSLTIQCQVDSQVTMMFWYRQQPGQSLTLIATANQGSEATYESGFVIDKFPISRPNLTFSTLTVSNMSPEDSSIYLCSAEGQNYGYTFGSGTRLTVV.

The V and J genes are TRBV30 and TRBJ1-4; a weak D match, TRBD1 (6 bases). The CDR3 extends over 14 amino acids. Trimming pared 3 bases from V and 7 bases from J, leaving 15 bases between. Germline V gives CDR1 GTSNPN, CDR2 SVGIG (reference sequence). For the CDR3, the DNA is TGTGCCTGGAGACATACAGGGTACGGTGAAAAACTGTTTTTT. Its protein product is CAWRHTGYGEKLFF.

The rearrangement uses TRBV9 and TRBJ2-4; D uncertain. Trimming cost V 3 bases and J 0 bases, with 10 bases left between them. This CDR3 has 15 amino acids. Germline CDR1 and CDR2: SGDLS and YYNGEE. CDR3 sequence (DNA): TGTGCCAGCAGCGCCTTCTCCTCAGCCAAAAACATTCAGTACTTC. Translation: CASSAFSSAKNIQYF.

J is TRBJ2-5 and V is TRBV7-9; either TRBD1 or TRBD2 may supply D (5 bases each). Trimming removed 4 bases from V and 5 bases from J, with 14 bases in between. Per germline, CDR1 SEHNR and CDR2 FQNEAQ (reference sequence). The CDR3 spans 14 residues. The CDR3 spells CASSSLQDFETQYF. DNA of the CDR3: TGTGCCAGCAGCTCTCTACAGGACTTCGAGACCCAGTACTTC. The variable domain in full, with the rest retrieved from reference TRBV7-9 and TRBJ2-5, is DTGVSQNPRHKITKRGQNVTFRCDPISEHNRLYWYRQTLGQGPEFLTYFQNEAQLEKSRLLSDRFSAERPKGSFSTLEIQRTEQGDSAMYLCASSSLQDFETQYFGPGTRLLVL.

The gene calls are TRBV4-2 and TRBJ1-3; the D is unclear. Germline CDR1 is LGHNA and CDR2 is YNFKEQ. V shed 0 bases and J shed 0 bases, with 6 bases lying between them. The CDR3 has 15 residues. Here the CDR3 DNA reads TGTGCCAGCAGCCAAGAGTCTACCTCTGGAAACACCATATATTTT. It yields the protein CASSQESTSGNTIYF.

A few counts support this clone. This sequence joins TRBV6-6 and TRBJ2-6; D remains unclear. Germline lookup yields CDR1 MNHNY and CDR2 SVGAGI (reference sequence). There are 15 residues in the CDR3. V was cut by 2 bases and J by 0 bases, with 5 bases left in between. The chain's CDR3 is CASSYMHSGANVLTF. CDR3 nucleotides: TGTGCCAGCAGTTACATGCACTCTGGGGCCAACGTCCTGACTTTC.

The chain links TRBV7-2 to TRBJ2-3; D call uncertain. The CDR3 loop spans 13 amino acids. Germline CDR1 is SGHTA and CDR2 is FQGNSA. Trimming stripped 5 bases from V and 8 bases from J, with 14 bases between. The CDR3 sequence is CASSPEPKRTQYF. CDR3 bases: TGTGCCAGCAGCCCGGAGCCTAAGCGTACGCAGTATTTT.

The rearrangement joins TRBV18 to TRBJ2-6; D gene uncertain. Germline CDR1 is KGHSH and CDR2 is LQKENI. This CDR3 contains 17 residues. Trimming left V 0 bases short and J 0 bases short, with 9 bases between. The CDR3 region is CASSPPVGTSGANVLTF. The CDR3 DNA follows: TGTGCCAGCTCACCACCCGTAGGTACCTCTGGGGCCAACGTCCTGACTTTC.

J is TRBJ2-7 and V is TRBV7-9, with a weak D call TRBD2 (5 bases). CDR1 SEHNR and CDR2 FQNEAQ come from the germline V gene (reference sequence). The length of the CDR3 is 16 residues. V was pared by 1 base and J by 3 bases, with 16 bases between. The CDR3 DNA sequence: TGTGCCAGCAGCTTAGGGCGTTTAGCGCCTAACTACGAGCAGTACTTC. Its protein is CASSLGRLAPNYEQYF.

This chain joins TRBV11-3 and TRBJ2-3, with D perhaps TRBD1 (5 bases). The V and J ends lost 2 bases and 2 bases respectively, with 8 bases between them. Germline V gene data show CDR1 as SGHNT and CDR2 as YENEEA. The length of the CDR3 is 14 residues. The CDR3 bases are TGTGCCAGCAGCTTAAGACAGAACACAGATACGCAGTATTTT. It specifies CASSLRQNTDTQYF.

V and J are TRBV7-3 and TRBJ1-1, with D unresolved. The ends were cut back, 5 bases at V and 3 bases at J, with 13 bases in the middle. Germline CDR1 SGHTA, CDR2 FQGTGA. The CDR3 covers 14 residues. CDR3 residues: CASSLDPGYTEAFF. For the CDR3, the DNA is TGTGCCAGCAGCCTAGATCCGGGGTACACTGAAGCTTTCTTT.

This clone has more than one count but fewer than ten. The chain couples TRBV23-1 to TRBJ1-4; no clear D. TRBV23-1 is an ORF; its function is uncertain. V lost 5 bases and J 8 bases, leaving 6 bases between the germline ends. The CDR3 length is 11 residues. This chain's CDR3 is CASSNQEKLFF. For the CDR3, the DNA is TGCGCCAGCAGTAATCAGGAAAAACTGTTTTTT.

This clone occurred a few times. This rearrangement joins TRBV19 to TRBJ1-2, with 8 bases aligning to TRBD1. With 8 bases clipped from V and 8 bases from J, the junction kept 13 bases outside the gene matches. Germline V gene lookup returns CDR1 LNHDA and CDR2 SQIVND (reference sequence). The CDR3 totals 14 residues. This CDR3 is CASSPMTGAFGYTF. The CDR3 DNA sequence: TGTGCCAGTTCTCCGATGACAGGGGCCTTCGGCTACACCTTC. The variable domain in full, completed from reference TRBV19 and TRBJ1-2, reads DGGITQSPKYLFRKEGQNVTLSCEQNLNHDAMYWYRQDPGQGLRLIYYSQIVNDFQKGDIAEGYSVSREKKESFPLTVTSAQKNPTAFYLCASSPMTGAFGYTFGSGTRLTVV.

The CDR3 is CASSPRGKNEKLFF. Written as DNA, the CDR3 is TGTGCCAGCAGTCCCAGGGGGAAGAACGAAAAACTGTTTTTT. The rearrangement uses TRBV6-6 and TRBJ1-4; 7 nucleotides match TRBD1. The trim removed 5 bases at V and 8 bases at J, leaving 8 bases unmatched. CDR3 size: 14 residues. CDR1 and CDR2 (germline): MNHNY, SVGAGI (reference sequence).

V usage is TRBV18 and J usage is TRBJ2-5, with 7 bases aligning to TRBD1. CDR1 and CDR2 (germline): KGHSH, LQKENI. With 6 bases clipped from V and 2 bases from J, the junction kept 6 bases outside the gene matches. This CDR3 is 14 amino acids long. CDR3 loop: CASSLDRAQETQYF. The CDR3 DNA reads as TGTGCCAGCTCTCTCGACAGGGCTCAAGAGACCCAGTACTTC.